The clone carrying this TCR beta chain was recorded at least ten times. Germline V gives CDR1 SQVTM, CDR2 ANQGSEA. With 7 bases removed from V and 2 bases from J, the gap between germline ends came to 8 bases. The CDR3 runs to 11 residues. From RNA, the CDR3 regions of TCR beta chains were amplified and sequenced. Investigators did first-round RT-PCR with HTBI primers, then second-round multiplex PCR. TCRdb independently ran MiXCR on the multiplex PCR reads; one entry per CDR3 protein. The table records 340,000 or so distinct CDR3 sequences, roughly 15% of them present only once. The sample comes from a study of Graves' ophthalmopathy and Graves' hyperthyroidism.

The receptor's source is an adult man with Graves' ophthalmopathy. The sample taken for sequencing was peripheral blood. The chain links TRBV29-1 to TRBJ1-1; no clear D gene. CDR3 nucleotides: TGCAGCGGTCAGGATAACACTGAAGCTTTCTTT. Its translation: CSGQDNTEAFF. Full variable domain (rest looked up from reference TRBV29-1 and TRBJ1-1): SAVISQKPSRDICQRGTSLTIQCQVDSQVTMMFWYRQQPGQSLTLIATANQGSEATYESGFVIDKFPISRPNLTFSTLTVSNMSPEDSSIYLCSGQDNTEAFFGQGTRLTVV.